There are a few counts of the clone carrying this TCR beta chain. What it recognizes is unknown. The junction differs from germline at one of its ends, possibly a read error. This sample stems from a study of T cells in Graves' hyperthyroidism and ophthalmopathy. Under 3 months was the duration of disease in ophthalmopathy patients, who also had a Clinical Activity Score of at least 3 and a NOSPECS grade of at least 4. Every diagnosis used clinical symptoms, serum thyroxine and TRAb, thyroid ultrasound and orbital computed tomography. Study-level results: Most clonotypes expanded in thyroid above 0.001 were likewise present in blood.

The CDR3 covers 12 residues. Germline V CDR1 and CDR2: DFQATT, SNEGSKA (reference sequence). The investigators amplified TCR beta CDR3 regions from RNA transcripts. The HTBI primer set served for first-round RT-PCR of the TCR CDR3. TCRdb reanalysed the multiplex PCR reads using MiXCR and keeps one entry per CDR3 protein. The sample consists of more than 50,000 distinct CDR3 sequences, around half of them appearing once. The sequence derives from a woman younger than 45 with Graves' ophthalmopathy. The chain combines TRBV20-1 with TRBJ1-3; D gene uncertain. The sample was blood. This CDR3 reads CSARDRENTICF. The CDR3 DNA is TGCAGTGCTAGGGATAGGGAAAACACCATATGTTTT.